One sample yielded the 7 T cell receptor beta chains listed below, sequenced in a study of blood T cells in healthy people across ages. Using a J-beta primer mix together with a sample-barcoded 5' primer, a second PCR was run for roughly 7 to 12 cycles. In TCRdb, the 5' RACE reads were re-called with MiXCR into one record per CDR3 protein. The table includes around 1,900,000 distinct CDR3 sequences, about two fifths detected once. The sample taken for sequencing was blood. These receptors were taken from a human donor in good health.

The J gene is TRBJ1-5, the V gene TRBV7-9; 7 nucleotides agree with TRBD1. This CDR3 has 19 amino acids. In germline, CDR1 is SEHNR, CDR2 FQNEAQ (reference sequence). V lost 1 base to trimming and J lost 0 bases; unmatched junction nucleotides: 12. CDR3 amino acids: CASSLGSYRGLPSNQPQHF. CDR3 sequence (DNA): TGTGCCAGCAGCTTAGGGTCCTACAGGGGTCTCCCTAGCAATCAGCCCCAGCATTTT. Using reference TRBV7-9 and TRBJ1-5 for the parts outside the CDR3, the full variable domain is DTGVSQNPRHKITKRGQNVTFRCDPISEHNRLYWYRQTLGQGPEFLTYFQNEAQLEKSRLLSDRFSAERPKGSFSTLEIQRTEQGDSAMYLCASSLGSYRGLPSNQPQHFGDGTRLSIL.

The chain couples TRBV12-3 or TRBV12-4 to TRBJ2-4; D might be TRBD1 or TRBD2, each matching 5 bases. The CDR3 spans 13 residues. Trimming left V 6 bases short and J 13 bases short, with 19 bases between. CDR3 protein: CASSLEGRAVQYF. CDR3 in DNA: TGTGCCAGCAGCCTTGAGGGCAGGGCGGTCCAGTACTTC.

To note about this clonotype: A read error is possible here, since a much larger clone lies one base away. The gene calls are TRBV20-1 and TRBJ2-5; D might be TRBD1 (5 bases). Germline V gives CDR1 DFQATT, CDR2 SNEGSKA (reference sequence). The CDR3 is made up of 15 amino acids. In nucleotides, the CDR3 is TGCAGTGCTGGCAAAGGGGTGGGGATCGGAGAGACCCGGTACTTC. Encoded protein: CSAGKGVGIGETRYF.

V and J are TRBV20-1 and TRBJ1-2; TRBD1 might be the D (5 bases). V shed 0 bases and J shed 4 bases, with 12 bases lying between them. The CDR3 contains 14 residues. Germline V gene sequence: CDR1 DFQATT, CDR2 SNEGSKA (reference sequence). The DNA for the CDR3 is TGCAGTGCTAGAGATTCTAGGGACCTCTATGGCTACACCTTC. The encoded protein is CSARDSRDLYGYTF.

This clonotype has more than one count but fewer than ten. The chain carries TRBV24-1 and TRBJ2-1; a weak D match, TRBD2 (5 bases). Germline V gene lookup returns CDR1 KGHDR and CDR2 SFDVKD. V was trimmed by 1 base and J by 5 bases, leaving 11 bases between them. The length of the CDR3 is 15 residues. The CDR3 nucleotides are TGTGCCACCAGTGATTTACGGGCGGGCCACAATGAGCAGTTCTTC. The encoded protein is CATSDLRAGHNEQFF.

Comment on this clonotype: One end of the junction is discordant with germline, which a read error may explain. The chain joins TRBV3-1 to TRBJ2-3; the match to TRBD1 covers 10 bases. Germline V gene lookup returns CDR1 LGHDT and CDR2 YNNKEL (reference sequence). CDR3 length: 16 residues. CDR3 sequence: CASSQRTGGYTDMQYF. Written as DNA, the CDR3 is TGTGCCAGCAGCCAGAGGACAGGGGGGTACACAGATATGCAGTATTTT.

This clonotype was counted ten times or more. This chain uses TRBV2 with TRBJ2-1, with TRBD2 matching over 8 bases. The length of the CDR3 is 15 residues. Germline V CDR1 and CDR2: SNHLY, FYNNEI. V dropped 4 bases and J dropped 4; count of bases not matched to a gene: 6. CDR3 bases: TGTGCCAGCAGTGCTACTAGCGGAAGTTACAATGAGCAGTTCTTC. Its translation is CASSATSGSYNEQFF.